Following are 22 T cell receptor beta chains from one sample sequenced in a study of T cells in Graves' hyperthyroidism and ophthalmopathy (dated by TCRdb to the late 2010s). The library was built by means of multiplex PCR. The instrument was an Illumina HiSeq 2000. The TCR beta CDR3 regions were amplified from RNA transcripts. The first round of RT-PCR for the TCR CDR3 was performed with the HTBI primer set and the Qiagen OneStep RT-PCR kit. In-frame beta chains were kept once TCRdb had trimmed the public reads at Q25 with fastp and called clones with MiXCR. Rows are combined by CDR3 protein, so each entry shows the most common genes and DNA. The sample table contains 500,000 to 550,000 distinct CDR3 sequences; only one count was recorded for roughly 21% of them. The ten top clones hold 47% of the sample. Sequenced input: blood. Receptors were obtained from a man aged 35 to 55 with Graves' ophthalmopathy.

This clonotype has at least ten counts. V gene TRBV7-9 combines with J gene TRBJ2-7; TRBD2 agrees at 7 bases. Unmatched junction bases numbered 13, after V lost 5 bases and J lost 6 bases. The CDR3 covers 15 residues. Germline CDR1 is SEHNR and CDR2 is FQNEAQ (reference sequence). CDR3: CASSLTRGDWGEQYF. The CDR3 region has the DNA TGTGCCAGCAGCCTCACACGGGGGGACTGGGGCGAGCAGTACTTC.

Turning to this clonotype: This sequence may be a read error, since a much larger clone differs from it by one base. J is TRBJ2-1 and V is TRBV20-1, with 10 nucleotides matching TRBD2. This CDR3 has 13 residues. V dropped 4 bases and J dropped 6; count of bases not matched to a gene: 3. Germline lookup yields CDR1 DFQATT and CDR2 SNEGSKA (reference sequence). CDR3 coding DNA: TGCAGTGCTACGGGACTAGCGCCCAATGAGCAGTTCTTC. Its protein product is CSATGLAPNEQFF.

This clonotype was picked up a small number of times. V is TRBV14 and J is TRBJ2-7, with a possible D match to TRBD1 (6 bases). The germline V gene has CDR1 SGHDN and CDR2 FVKESK. The CDR3 extends over 15 amino acids. The V gene lost 0 bases and the J gene lost 3 bases, with 12 bases spanning the gap. In DNA, the CDR3 is TGTGCCAGCAGCCAAGAAATGGCCAGGGGCTACGAGCAGTACTTC. Amino acids: CASSQEMARGYEQYF.

Comments on this clonotype: This may be a read error: a much more frequent sequence differs by one nucleotide. The chain couples TRBV27 to TRBJ2-3, with D maybe TRBD1 (6 bases). The germline V and J ends were trimmed by 5 bases and 2 bases, with 11 bases remaining between them. The germline V gene encodes CDR1 MNHEY and CDR2 SMNVEV (reference sequence). The CDR3 length is 14 residues. The CDR3 protein is CASSTDRNTDTQYF. The CDR3 nucleotides are TGTGCCAGCAGTACGGACAGAAACACAGATACGCAGTATTTT.

This clonotype was seen ten or more times. This chain joins TRBV7-8 and TRBJ1-1; D is perhaps TRBD1 (5 bases). This CDR3 contains 14 residues. The germline V gene has CDR1 SGHVS and CDR2 FQNEAQ. Trimming took off 6 bases at V and 0 bases at J, with 11 bases between the two ends. In DNA, the CDR3 is TGTGCCAGCAGACCTGACAGCCTGAACACTGAAGCTTTCTTT. As protein: CASRPDSLNTEAFF.

The chain couples TRBV2 to TRBJ2-7, with D hard to call. CDR3 size: 13 residues. Trimming pared 5 bases from V and 2 bases from J, leaving 10 bases between. The germline gives CDR1 SNHLY, CDR2 FYNNEI. The CDR3 region has the DNA TGTGCCAGCAGTTCATACGACACCTACGAGCAGTACTTC. Amino acid sequence: CASSSYDTYEQYF.

The genes are TRBV29-1 and TRBJ2-7; 8 bases are a match to TRBD1. The CDR3 is 12 residues long. Trimming took 5 bases from V and 3 from J; bases not matched to a gene: 3. CDR1 is SQVTM and CDR2 is ANQGSEA in the germline V gene. CDR3 in amino acids: CSVRTGNYEQYF. CDR3 DNA: TGCAGCGTTAGGACAGGGAACTACGAGCAGTACTTC.

This clonotype has ten or more counts. Sequence at one end of the junction differs from germline and may be a read error. The J gene is TRBJ1-1, the V gene TRBV5-1; tentative D call: TRBD1 (6 bases). Germline CDR1 is SGHRS and CDR2 is YFSETQ. This CDR3 region has 14 residues. CDR3 in DNA: TGTGCCAGCAGTTTAGGGGGGGGCAACACTGAAGCTTTCTTT. Protein: CASSLGGGNTEAFF.

This clonotype was detected a few times. The chain couples TRBV20-1 to TRBJ1-2; the D gene is possibly TRBD1 (5 bases). The V end lost 3 bases, the J end lost 4 bases, and 12 bases lay between the germline ends. CDR1 is DFQATT and CDR2 is SNEGSKA in the germline V gene (reference sequence). The CDR3 length is 13 residues. CDR3 DNA sequence: TGCAGTGCTAGCTCAGGGCGGGGCTATGGCTACACCTTC. Its translation is CSASSGRGYGYTF.

This clonotype has a count of ten or more. A read error may produce the germline difference seen at one junction end. The DNA for the CDR3 is TGTGCCAGCAGCTTAGGGGGGAACACCGGGGAGCTGTTTTTT. Protein product: CASSLGGNTGELFF. The chain links TRBV5-1 to TRBJ2-2; D is possibly TRBD1 (6 bases). Germline values: CDR1 SGHRS, CDR2 YFSETQ. CDR3 length: 14 amino acids.

The chain has TRBV5-1 and TRBJ1-1, with D maybe TRBD1 (6 bases). Trimming stripped 2 bases from V and 1 base from J, with 12 bases between. The V gene's germline CDR1 is SGHRS and CDR2 YFSETQ. The CDR3 is 15 residues long. CDR3 sequence: CASSLDGQTNTEAFF. CDR3 in DNA: TGCGCCAGCAGCTTAGACGGACAGACGAACACTGAAGCTTTCTTT.

V is TRBV9 and J is TRBJ1-5, with TRBD1 as a possible D gene (5 bases). This CDR3 region has 13 residues. Germline V gene lookup returns CDR1 SGDLS and CDR2 YYNGEE. V gave up 4 bases and J gave up 9 bases, with 14 bases separating them. This chain's CDR3 is CASSPAGSRPQHF. The CDR3 nucleotides are TGTGCCAGCAGCCCGGCAGGGTCTCGGCCCCAGCATTTT.

The chain links TRBV7-9 to TRBJ2-7; 10 bases map to TRBD1. The V segment lost 3 bases and the J segment 3 bases; nucleotides outside the gene matches: 11. The CDR3 sequence is 17 residues long. Germline assignment: CDR1 SEHNR and CDR2 FQNEAQ (reference sequence). The CDR3 region has the DNA TGTGCCAGCAGCTTGGACAGGGGGACTAATCTCGGCTACGAGCAGTACTTC. It codes for CASSLDRGTNLGYEQYF.

The chain has TRBV6-1 and TRBJ2-2; 9 nucleotides line up with TRBD1. Per the germline V gene, CDR1 is MNHNS and CDR2 is SASEGT. The CDR3 is made up of 14 amino acids. The V gene end was trimmed by 11 bases and the J gene end by 4 bases; junction bases not matched to a gene: 8. The CDR3 sequence: CAARQGDGTGELFF. In DNA form, the CDR3 reads TGTGCCGCGCGACAGGGGGACGGCACCGGGGAGCTGTTTTTT.

Remarks on this clonotype: A much larger clone lies a single base off, so this may be a read error. This sequence joins TRBV28 and TRBJ2-2; 7 nucleotides line up with TRBD2. Germline CDR1 MDHEN, CDR2 SYDVKM. The CDR3 is 17 amino acids. CDR3 residues: CASTSLVAGLNTGELLF. In DNA form, the CDR3 reads TGTGCCAGCACGTCTCTTGTAGCGGGCCTAAACACCGGGGAGCTGCTTTTT.

This chain joins TRBV18 and TRBJ2-3; 8 nucleotides agree with TRBD2. Germline V gene data show CDR1 as KGHSH and CDR2 as LQKENI. The CDR3 loop spans 16 amino acids. V lost 2 bases to trimming and J lost 4 bases; unmatched junction nucleotides: 8. The CDR3 loop reads CASSPGSGSGPDTQYF. In nucleotides, the CDR3 is TGTGCCAGCTCACCAGGGAGCGGGAGTGGGCCAGATACGCAGTATTTT.

The chain uses TRBV7-9 and TRBJ1-2, with unresolved D. Per germline, CDR1 SEHNR and CDR2 FQNEAQ (reference sequence). The CDR3 spans 14 residues. V dropped 3 bases and J dropped 0 bases, with 8 bases sitting between them. CDR3 amino acids: CASSFDGSNYGYTF. In nucleotides, the CDR3 is TGTGCCAGCAGCTTTGACGGGTCTAACTATGGCTACACCTTC. The full variable domain, rest sourced from reference TRBV7-9 and TRBJ1-2, is DTGVSQNPRHKITKRGQNVTFRCDPISEHNRLYWYRQTLGQGPEFLTYFQNEAQLEKSRLLSDRFSAERPKGSFSTLEIQRTEQGDSAMYLCASSFDGSNYGYTFGSGTRLTVV.

Many counts were recorded for this clonotype. The chain is built from TRBV20-1 and TRBJ1-1; D remains ambiguous. Trimming stripped 7 bases from V and 1 base from J, with 4 bases between. The CDR3 runs 10 residues. The germline V gene encodes CDR1 DFQATT and CDR2 SNEGSKA (reference sequence). CDR3: CSVWNTEAFF. CDR3 bases: TGCAGTGTCTGGAACACTGAAGCTTTCTTT.

This clonotype was detected many times. The chain combines TRBV3-1 with TRBJ1-5; D unclear. The germline V and J ends were trimmed by 1 base and 3 bases, with 10 bases remaining between them. The CDR3 is 15 residues long. Germline CDR1 is LGHDT and CDR2 is YNNKEL (reference sequence). The CDR3, as DNA: TGTGCCAGCAGCCAAGGGGAAATTCCCAATCAGCCCCAGCATTTT. As protein: CASSQGEIPNQPQHF. Full variable domain (missing parts from reference TRBV3-1 and TRBJ1-5): DTAVSQTPKYLVTQMGNDKSIKCEQNLGHDTMYWYKQDSKKFLKIMFSYNNKELIINETVPNRFSPKSPDKAHLNLHINSLELGDSAVYFCASSQGEIPNQPQHFGDGTRLSIL.

This chain connects TRBV9 to TRBJ1-5, with a weak D call TRBD1 (5 bases). Germline loops: CDR1 SGDLS, CDR2 YYNGEE. This CDR3 contains 14 residues. Trimming removed 3 bases from V and 5 bases from J, with 12 bases in between. Written as DNA, the CDR3 is TGTGCCAGCAGCGCGGGGGACCAAGATCAGCCCCAGCATTTT. Its translation: CASSAGDQDQPQHF.

This clonotype was counted a few times. The V call is TRBV12-3 or TRBV12-4, the J call TRBJ1-6; TRBD1 might be the D (5 bases). Trimming cost V 5 bases and J 18 bases, with 17 bases left between them. CDR3 length: 12 amino acids. The chain's CDR3 is CASSGGSLIPHF. In DNA, the CDR3 is TGTGCCAGCAGTGGGGGGAGTTTAATCCCCCACTTT.

This clonotype was counted only a few times. The gene calls are TRBV12-3 or TRBV12-4 and TRBJ1-1; 7 bases are shared with TRBD1. CDR3 length equals 13 residues. V lost 5 bases, J lost 8 bases, and 8 bases stayed unmatched. The CDR3 region is CASSTRTGGEAFF. The CDR3 DNA is TGTGCCAGCAGTACCCGGACAGGAGGGGAAGCTTTCTTT.